Below are 14 T cell receptor beta chains sequenced from a single sample in a study of beta chain features in type 1 diabetes. Regarding the study as a whole: Patients with Type 1 diabetes showed moderately but significantly shorter TCRB CDR3s in all four CD4+ subsets.

No cognate antigen is known for these TCRs. The study reverse transcribed the entire isolated RNA, so it sequenced expressed TCRB transcripts. Profiling relied on immunoSEQ multiplex PCR, and the TCRdb table lists in-frame clones only, not all of them. The table has 25,000 to 30,000 clones, 50% to 65% seen once; the top ten hold 1.5%. Material for sequencing was Tregs from blood. The source is a woman younger than 30 with type 1 diabetes.

V is TRBV6-6 and J is TRBJ2-7; 8 nucleotides agree with TRBD2. The J segment lost 3 bases and the V segment lost 0 bases, leaving 7 bases of the junction unmatched. The CDR3 loop spans 16 amino acids. Looked up from germline, CDR1 is MNHNY and CDR2 is SVGAGI (reference sequence). The CDR3 reads CASSYSRLASFYEQYF. The DNA of the CDR3 is TGTGCCAGCAGTTACTCGAGACTAGCGTCTTTCTACGAGCAGTACTTC.

This sequence joins TRBV7-3 and TRBJ2-5; TRBD1 matches at 8 bases. The DNA end lines up better with TRBJ2-7; the J call may be wrong. This CDR3 is built from 14 residues. CDR1 and CDR2 from the germline V gene are SGHTA and FQGTGA. CDR3 loop: CASSLSGGVYEQYF. For the CDR3, the DNA is TGTGCCAGCAGCTTGTCAGGGGGCGTTTACGAGCAGTACTTC.

This clone was detected a few times. The rearrangement links TRBV9 to TRBJ1-6, with a weak D call TRBD1 (5 bases). This CDR3 contains 17 residues. V was shortened by 3 bases and J by 7 bases, with 20 bases between the two germline ends. The germline V gene has CDR1 SGDLS and CDR2 YYNGEE. In DNA, the CDR3 is TGTGCCAGCAGCGCTCCATTTGGGGGGGGAAGCAATTCACCCCTCCACTTT. It specifies CASSAPFGGGSNSPLHF.

This chain connects TRBV2 to TRBJ2-4; 8 nucleotides match TRBD2. The germline gives CDR1 SNHLY, CDR2 FYNNEI. V lost 4 bases to trimming and J lost 7 bases; unmatched junction nucleotides: 9. The CDR3 is 15 amino acids. The CDR3, as DNA: TGTGCCAGCAGTGTACAAAGCGGGAGCCCCAACATTCAGTACTTC. Protein product: CASSVQSGSPNIQYF.

This chain links TRBV5-4 with TRBJ2-7; 10 bases are a match to TRBD2. CDR3 size: 19 residues. The V gene end was trimmed by 0 bases and the J gene end by 0 bases; junction bases not matched to a gene: 12. CDR1 is SGHNT and CDR2 is YYREEE in the germline V gene (reference sequence). DNA for the CDR3: TGTGCCAGCAGCTTGGGATCGCCTAGCGGGAGTACGATCTCCTACGAGCAGTACTTC. Encoded protein: CASSLGSPSGSTISYEQYF. Filled out from reference TRBV5-4 and TRBJ2-7, the complete variable domain reads ETGVTQSPTHLIKTRGQQVTLRCSSQSGHNTVSWYQQALGQGPQFIFQYYREEENGRGNFPPRFSGLQFPNYSSELNVNALELDDSALYLCASSLGSPSGSTISYEQYFGPGTRLTVT.

This clone was detected a few times. The chain employs TRBV9 and TRBJ2-3, with 9 nucleotides matching TRBD2. The CDR3 runs 17 residues. J was trimmed by 0 bases and V by 0 bases; bases with no gene match: 5. The germline V gene encodes CDR1 SGDLS and CDR2 YYNGEE. CDR3 amino acids: CASSVGSGSASTDTQYF. The CDR3 nucleotides read TGTGCCAGCAGCGTAGGTAGCGGGAGCGCCAGCACAGATACGCAGTATTTT.

This chain connects TRBV27 to TRBJ1-2; D might be TRBD1 (5 bases). The germline V gene has CDR1 MNHEY and CDR2 SMNVEV (reference sequence). CDR3 length: 15 residues. The ends were cut back, 5 bases at V and 4 bases at J, with 17 bases in the middle. In nucleotides, the CDR3 is TGTGCCAGCAGTCCAGACCGGGACTACGGCTATGGCTACACCTTC. Encoded protein: CASSPDRDYGYGYTF.

The rearrangement links TRBV6-6 to TRBJ2-3, with 10 bases fitting TRBD2. Germline CDR1 is MNHNY and CDR2 is SVGAGI (reference sequence). Trimming took 5 bases from V and 8 from J; bases not matched to a gene: 7. This CDR3 comprises 14 residues. CDR3 sequence (DNA): TGTGCCAGCAGTCCGGGGACTAGCGTAGCTACGCAGTATTTT. It encodes CASSPGTSVATQYF.

The chain links TRBV29-1 to TRBJ1-4; D is unclear. The ends were cut back, 4 bases at V and 4 bases at J, with 13 bases in the middle. The CDR3 spans 14 residues. Germline CDR1 SQVTM, CDR2 ANQGSEA. The CDR3 loop is CSVVRSPDNEKLFF. The CDR3 DNA is TGCAGCGTTGTCCGGTCTCCCGATAATGAAAAACTGTTTTTT.

This clone has only a few counts. The chain employs TRBV7-2 and TRBJ1-2, with TRBD1 matching over 8 bases. CDR3 length: 16 residues. Germline assignment: CDR1 SGHTA and CDR2 FQGNSA. With 2 bases clipped from V and 8 bases from J, the junction kept 13 bases outside the gene matches. In DNA form, the CDR3 reads TGTGCCAGCAGCTTACCTTTAGGGTCAGGGGGCCGCGGCTACACCTTC. Translating gives CASSLPLGSGGRGYTF. Full variable domain (outside the CDR3, taken from reference TRBV7-2 and TRBJ1-2): GAGVSQSPSNKVTEKGKDVELRCDPISGHTALYWYRQSLGQGLEFLIYFQGNSAPDKSGLPSDRFSAERTGGSVSTLTIQRTQQEDSAVYLCASSLPLGSGGRGYTFGSGTRLTVV.

CDR3 coding DNA: TGTGCCATCACCCCCAGCGGGAGCTACGAGCAGTACTTC. This gives the protein CAITPSGSYEQYF. The gene calls are TRBV10-3 and TRBJ2-7, with 8 positions matching TRBD2. In germline, CDR1 is ENHRY, CDR2 SYGVKD. This CDR3 is built from 13 residues. The ends lost 7 bases at V and 3 bases at J; junction bases unmatched: 5.

CDR3 sequence reads: CASSLNSAGTQYF. The CDR3, as DNA: TGTGCCAGCAGCCTAAATTCGGCGGGGACCCAGTACTTC. The V call is TRBV7-2, the J call TRBJ2-5; a weak D match, TRBD2 (5 bases). The CDR3 sequence is 13 residues long. Trimming left V 5 bases short and J 7 bases short, with 14 bases between. The V gene's germline CDR1 is SGHTA and CDR2 FQGNSA.

In its sample, this clone ranks as medium-sized. The V gene is TRBV19, the J gene TRBJ2-1; TRBD1 matches at 9 bases. The V gene's germline CDR1 is LNHDA and CDR2 SQIVND (reference sequence). This CDR3 has 14 amino acids. Losses at the gene ends were 6 bases for V and 8 bases for J; bases not matched to a gene: 8. The DNA of the CDR3 is TGTGCCAGTAGACAGGGGGCTAGCAGAGATGAGCAGTTCTTC. It specifies CASRQGASRDEQFF.

The gene calls are TRBV30 and TRBJ2-5; a possible D gene is TRBD2 (5 bases). Trimming shortened V by 1 base and J by 4 bases, and 10 bases separated the two germline ends. Germline assignment: CDR1 GTSNPN and CDR2 SVGIG (reference sequence). The CDR3 sequence is 13 residues long. CDR3 coding DNA: TGTGCCTGGAGTGGAGGGCGAGGAGAGACCCAGTACTTC. This gives the protein CAWSGGRGETQYF. Filled out from reference TRBV30 and TRBJ2-5, the complete variable domain reads SQTIHQWPATLVQPVGSPLSLECTVEGTSNPNLYWYRQAAGRGLQLLFYSVGIGQISSEVPQNLSASRPQDRQFILSSKKLLLSDSGFYLCAWSGGRGETQYFGPGTRLLVL.